The next 27 T cell receptor beta chains were all read from a single sample in a study of post-analysis software for immune sequencing data. The study's findings and limits: Higher frequency in patients than in controls was seen for roughly five TRBV segments, with TRBV5-6, TRBV5-1 and TRBV20-1 among them.

What these receptors recognize is not known. Libraries were made from TCR beta cDNA, and they carried unique molecular identifiers. TCRdb fed the PCR reads into MiXCR, producing one record per CDR3 protein. The profile shows 350,000 to 500,000 distinct CDR3 sequences, approximately 38% of them singletons. Sequenced sample: blood. The receptor set was obtained from a girl aged 2-15 years with multiple sclerosis.

This rearrangement joins TRBV27 to TRBJ2-7, with 10 bases that match TRBD1. The J call is uncertain, as TRBJ2-4 better fits the DNA end. In germline, CDR1 is MNHEY, CDR2 SMNVEV (reference sequence). CDR3 length: 14 residues. Here the CDR3 reads CASSFGTGVYIQYF. CDR3 DNA: TGTGCCAGCAGTTTCGGGACAGGGGTCTACATTCAGTACTTC.

The CDR3 here is CASSVTSVGEQYF. The CDR3 coding sequence is TGTGCCAGCAGCGTAACCAGCGTAGGCGAGCAGTACTTC. This chain joins TRBV9 and TRBJ2-7; D remains ambiguous. The CDR3 is made up of 13 amino acids. From germline, CDR1 is SGDLS and CDR2 YYNGEE. The V and J ends lost 1 base and 6 bases respectively, with 11 bases between them.

The chain couples TRBV12-3 or TRBV12-4 to TRBJ1-5; D possibly corresponds to TRBD1 (6 bases). V gave up 7 bases and J gave up 1 base, with 17 bases separating them. This CDR3 comprises 16 residues. The CDR3 DNA is TGTGCCAGCAAATTAATGACAGGAATCAGCAATCAGCCCCAGCATTTT. Its translation is CASKLMTGISNQPQHF.

V usage is TRBV28 and J usage is TRBJ2-4, with 9 bases matching TRBD2. The DNA end favors TRBJ2-5, so the J call may be wrong. In germline, CDR1 is MDHEN, CDR2 SYDVKM. The CDR3 has 19 amino acids. CDR3 in DNA: TGTGCCAGCAGTTTATACTGGTCTAGCGGGGACCTCTCGCAAGAGACCCAGTACTTC. Translated, it gives CASSLYWSSGDLSQETQYF.

The CDR3 coding sequence is TGTGCCAGCAGTTTACCCATGGATACGCAGTATTTT. Encoded protein: CASSLPMDTQYF. The gene calls are TRBV12-3 or TRBV12-4 and TRBJ2-3; D is undetermined. V was cut by 2 bases and J by 6 bases, with 6 bases left in between. CDR3 length: 12 amino acids.

V usage is TRBV7-9 and J usage is TRBJ2-7; 10 positions agree with TRBD2. Germline V lookup: CDR1 SEHNR, CDR2 FQNEAQ (reference sequence). This CDR3 contains 19 residues. The J segment lost 1 base and the V segment lost 2 bases, leaving 14 bases of the junction unmatched. This CDR3 is CASSLIAGRPGLASYEQYF. The CDR3 DNA is TGTGCCAGCAGCTTAATCGCGGGAAGGCCGGGACTAGCGTCCTACGAGCAGTACTTC.

This clonotype was seen a few times. The chain employs TRBV6-4 and TRBJ2-3, with 7 nucleotides matching TRBD1. The CDR3 runs to 16 residues. Unmatched junction bases numbered 9, after V lost 5 bases and J lost 1 base. Germline V gives CDR1 MRHNA, CDR2 SNTAGT. The CDR3 loop reads CASSQRAGGGTDTQYF. Written as DNA, the CDR3 is TGTGCCAGCAGTCAGAGGGCAGGGGGAGGCACAGATACGCAGTATTTT.

The table lists this clonotype with a few counts. The chain uses TRBV19 and TRBJ2-1; 7 nucleotides match TRBD2. Germline V gene data show CDR1 as LNHDA and CDR2 as SQIVND (reference sequence). The CDR3 is 17 amino acids. V shed 5 bases and J 0 bases; nucleotides not matched to a gene: 10. The DNA for the CDR3 is TGTGCCAGTAGTTTCTTAGCGGGTACGAGCTCCTACAATGAGCAGTTCTTC. This codes for CASSFLAGTSSYNEQFF. Combining the CDR3 with reference TRBV19 and TRBJ2-1 gives the whole variable domain DGGITQSPKYLFRKEGQNVTLSCEQNLNHDAMYWYRQDPGQGLRLIYYSQIVNDFQKGDIAEGYSVSREKKESFPLTVTSAQKNPTAFYLCASSFLAGTSSYNEQFFGPGTRLTVL.

The chain employs TRBV6-1 and TRBJ2-1, with 9 bases aligning to TRBD1. Trimming at V came to 7 bases and at J to 3 bases, leaving 7 bases not matched to a gene. The CDR3 runs 15 residues. Germline CDR1 is MNHNS and CDR2 is SASEGT. The chain's CDR3 is CASNLPGQGYNEQFF. The CDR3 DNA sequence: TGTGCCAGCAATTTGCCGGGACAGGGCTACAATGAGCAGTTCTTC.

This chain uses TRBV18 with TRBJ2-7, with D unresolved. CDR1 KGHSH and CDR2 LQKENI come from the germline V gene. The V and J ends lost 4 bases and 5 bases respectively, with 15 bases between them. This CDR3 has 14 amino acids. CDR3 region: CASSLQTGFHEQYF. In nucleotides, the CDR3 is TGTGCCAGCTCACTACAGACTGGTTTCCACGAGCAGTACTTC. The full variable domain, in which reference TRBV18 and TRBJ2-7 provide the parts outside the CDR3, is NAGVMQNPRHLVRRRGQEARLRCSPMKGHSHVYWYRQLPEEGLKFMVYLQKENIIDESGMPKERFSAEFPKEGPSILRIQQVVRGDSAAYFCASSLQTGFHEQYFGPGTRLTVT.

This clonotype appeared many times. The rearrangement uses TRBV5-1 and TRBJ2-1, with 9 nucleotides matching TRBD2. The CDR3 has 15 amino acids. The V segment lost 1 base and the J segment 6 bases; nucleotides outside the gene matches: 5. Germline CDR1 SGHRS, CDR2 YFSETQ. DNA of the CDR3: TGCGCCAGCAGCTTGCGTCCTAGCGGGGTCAATGAGCAGTTCTTC. Translation: CASSLRPSGVNEQFF. The full variable domain, in which reference TRBV5-1 and TRBJ2-1 provide the parts outside the CDR3, is KAGVTQTPRYLIKTRGQQVTLSCSPISGHRSVSWYQQTPGQGLQFLFEYFSETQRNKGNFPGRFSGRQFSNSRSEMNVSTLELGDSALYLCASSLRPSGVNEQFFGPGTRLTVL.

In its sample, this clonotype was seen a few times. V is TRBV3-1 and J is TRBJ1-2; D remains unclear. The CDR3 runs to 14 residues. Trimming removed 1 base at V and 2 bases at J, with 8 bases between. The germline CDR1 and CDR2 sequences are LGHDT and YNNKEL (reference sequence). The CDR3 DNA reads TGTGCCAGCAGCCAAGCGATTGCAAACTATGGCTACACCTTC. This encodes CASSQAIANYGYTF.

CDR3 amino acids: CSVGQGVDNEQFF. The DNA of the CDR3 is TGCAGCGTAGGACAGGGGGTTGATAATGAGCAGTTCTTC. This rearrangement joins TRBV29-1 to TRBJ2-1; 10 bases match TRBD1. Per germline, CDR1 SQVTM and CDR2 ANQGSEA. Losses at the gene ends were 6 bases for V and 7 bases for J; bases not matched to a gene: 6. CDR3 size: 13 residues.

The table lists this clonotype with a count of one. This chain links TRBV29-1 with TRBJ2-1; 7 nucleotides line up with TRBD2. The CDR3 spans 11 residues. The V gene's germline CDR1 is SQVTM and CDR2 ANQGSEA. The V and J ends lost 4 bases and 9 bases, in that order; junction bases with no gene match: 3. For the CDR3, the DNA is TGCAGCGTTGTTGGCGGGAGTGAGCAGTTCTTC. The encoded protein is CSVVGGSEQFF.

The V and J genes are TRBV11-2 and TRBJ2-5; 9 bases line up with TRBD1. Judging by the DNA end, TRBJ2-7 fits better; the J call may be wrong. Germline assignment: CDR1 SGHAT and CDR2 FQNNGV. The length of the CDR3 is 16 residues. CDR3 residues: CASSLEGYRGHYEQYF. CDR3 DNA: TGTGCCAGCAGCTTAGAAGGTTACAGGGGGCACTACGAGCAGTACTTC.

This clonotype has only a few counts. The chain links TRBV5-1 to TRBJ2-1; 9 bases fit TRBD2. This CDR3 comprises 15 residues. CDR1 and CDR2 (germline): SGHRS, YFSETQ. V trimming: 4 bases; J trimming: 3 bases; junction bases outside the gene matches: 5. CDR3 coding DNA: TGCGCCAGCAGCCCGACTAGCGGCCTCTACAATGAGCAGTTCTTC. Protein: CASSPTSGLYNEQFF.

The chain employs TRBV7-9 and TRBJ1-6; D remains ambiguous. Between the trimmed V and J ends, which lost 1 base and 7 bases, there was a span of 11 bases. Germline loops: CDR1 SEHNR, CDR2 FQNEAQ (reference sequence). The CDR3 runs 15 residues. The CDR3 loop is CASSLGARQNSPLHF. In DNA form, the CDR3 reads TGTGCCAGCAGCTTAGGGGCCAGGCAGAATTCACCCCTCCACTTT.

This clonotype was seen a handful of times. The genes are TRBV29-1 and TRBJ2-7, with D maybe TRBD2 (6 bases). V lost 0 bases, J lost 0 bases, and 15 bases lay in between. Germline V lookup: CDR1 SQVTM, CDR2 ANQGSEA. The CDR3 runs to 16 residues. The CDR3: CSVEDAGTDASYEQYF. In DNA form, the CDR3 reads TGCAGCGTTGAAGATGCGGGGACGGACGCCTCCTACGAGCAGTACTTC.

In its sample, this clonotype was seen a few times. J is TRBJ2-1 and V is TRBV12-3 or TRBV12-4; D possibly corresponds to TRBD1 (6 bases). V dropped 4 bases and J dropped 3 bases, with 16 bases sitting between them. The CDR3 totals 16 residues. The CDR3 bases are TGTGCCAGCAGTTCCGGACAGTCTCCCCTCTACAATGAGCAGTTCTTC. Translated, it gives CASSSGQSPLYNEQFF.

The chain joins TRBV20-1 to TRBJ1-5, with D perhaps matching TRBD1 (5 bases). V was cut by 6 bases and J by 0 bases, with 15 bases left in between. Per germline, CDR1 DFQATT and CDR2 SNEGSKA (reference sequence). There are 15 residues in the CDR3. The CDR3 DNA sequence: TGCAGTGCGTTGTGGCGGGGGGGTAGCAATCAGCCCCAGCATTTT. It encodes CSALWRGGSNQPQHF.

This clonotype occurred a few times. This chain uses TRBV29-1 with TRBJ2-1, with no clear D. Germline V gene data show CDR1 as SQVTM and CDR2 as ANQGSEA. The CDR3 has 19 amino acids. CDR3 loop: CTILGRPNLGREEYNEQFF. The CDR3 DNA follows: TGCACGATTTTAGGAAGGCCCAACTTAGGAAGAGAGGAGTACAATGAGCAGTTCTTC.

The J gene is TRBJ1-1, the V gene TRBV7-7, with TRBD1 matching over 7 bases. The CDR3 loop spans 13 amino acids. Trimming took 5 bases from V and 3 from J; bases not matched to a gene: 3. CDR1 SSHAT and CDR2 FNYEAQ come from the germline V gene (reference sequence). The CDR3 DNA reads as TGTGCCAGCAGCAAGGACAGGTACACTGAAGCTTTCTTT. This encodes CASSKDRYTEAFF.

This clonotype was picked up a small number of times. The chain recombines TRBV7-9 with TRBJ1-1; TRBD1 aligns across 7 bases. CDR3 size: 16 residues. V lost 1 base, J lost 10 bases, and 15 bases stayed unmatched. The germline V gene has CDR1 SEHNR and CDR2 FQNEAQ (reference sequence). The CDR3, as DNA: TGTGCCAGCAGCTTAGATGGGACAGTAAATCCTTCTCTAGCTTTCTTT. It is translated as CASSLDGTVNPSLAFF. The variable domain in full, completed from reference TRBV7-9 and TRBJ1-1, reads DTGVSQNPRHKITKRGQNVTFRCDPISEHNRLYWYRQTLGQGPEFLTYFQNEAQLEKSRLLSDRFSAERPKGSFSTLEIQRTEQGDSAMYLCASSLDGTVNPSLAFFGQGTRLTVV.

This clonotype was picked up a small number of times. The V call is TRBV12-5, the J call TRBJ2-1; D may be TRBD2 (6 bases). V shed 7 bases and J shed 7 bases, with 14 bases lying between them. The CDR3 length is 13 residues. CDR1 is LGHNT, CDR2 FRNRAP, per germline. CDR3 sequence (DNA): TGTGCTAGTGCCTCGCGGGGTTCGAATGAGCAGTTCTTC. Amino acid sequence: CASASRGSNEQFF. The variable domain in full, completed from reference TRBV12-5 and TRBJ2-1, reads DARVTQTPRHKVTEMGQEVTMRCQPILGHNTVFWYRQTMMQGLELLAYFRNRAPLDDSGMPKDRFSAEMPDATLATLKIQPSEPRDSAVYFCASASRGSNEQFFGPGTRLTVL.

The chain is built from TRBV20-1 and TRBJ1-1, with D perhaps TRBD1 (5 bases). CDR1 is DFQATT, CDR2 SNEGSKA, per germline (reference sequence). The V and J ends lost 3 bases and 11 bases respectively, with 16 bases between them. This CDR3 is 12 amino acids long. This CDR3 reads CSARASNRGAFF. The CDR3 DNA reads as TGCAGTGCTAGGGCTTCTAACCGGGGCGCTTTCTTT.

V and J are TRBV25-1 and TRBJ2-7, with a weak D call TRBD1 (5 bases). Trimming took off 3 bases at V and 0 bases at J, with 12 bases between the two ends. The CDR3 sequence is 15 residues long. Germline lookup yields CDR1 MGHDK and CDR2 SYGVNS. The CDR3 protein is CASSEGPPYSYEQYF. The CDR3 DNA follows: TGTGCCAGCAGTGAGGGGCCTCCCTACTCCTACGAGCAGTACTTC.

This clonotype was seen a handful of times. Germline and junction disagree at one end, which may indicate a read error. This chain connects TRBV20-1 to TRBJ2-7; D may be TRBD2 (6 bases). CDR1 DFQATT and CDR2 SNEGSKA come from the germline V gene (reference sequence). This CDR3 is built from 15 residues. The CDR3 spells CSARETWGRPYEQYF. The CDR3 DNA is TGCAGTGCGAGAGAGACCTGGGGGAGGCCCTACGAGCAGTACTTC.